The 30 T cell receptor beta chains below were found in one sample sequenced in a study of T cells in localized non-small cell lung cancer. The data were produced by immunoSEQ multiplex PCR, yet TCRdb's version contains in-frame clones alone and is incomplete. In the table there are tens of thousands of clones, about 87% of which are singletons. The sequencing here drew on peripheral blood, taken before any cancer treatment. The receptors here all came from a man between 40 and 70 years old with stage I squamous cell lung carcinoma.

The CDR3 protein is CASSGTGQGSTYEQYF. The DNA of the CDR3 is TGTGCCAGCTCAGGCACCGGACAGGGGAGTACCTACGAGCAGTACTTC. This chain connects TRBV18 to TRBJ2-7, with TRBD1 matching over 9 bases. Trimming took 5 bases from V and 2 from J; bases not matched to a gene: 10. The CDR3 runs 16 residues. CDR1 and CDR2 from the germline V gene are KGHSH and LQKENI.

The CDR3 loop reads CASSPLITGDTQYF. In nucleotides, the CDR3 is TGTGCCAGCTCACCACTCATCACGGGAGATACGCAGTATTTT. The chain has TRBV18 and TRBJ2-3; D is uncertain. Trimming stripped 1 base from V and 5 bases from J, with 10 bases between. This CDR3 is 14 amino acids long. Germline assignment: CDR1 KGHSH and CDR2 LQKENI. Full variable domain (missing parts from reference TRBV18 and TRBJ2-3): NAGVMQNPRHLVRRRGQEARLRCSPMKGHSHVYWYRQLPEEGLKFMVYLQKENIIDESGMPKERFSAEFPKEGPSILRIQQVVRGDSAAYFCASSPLITGDTQYFGPGTRLTVL.

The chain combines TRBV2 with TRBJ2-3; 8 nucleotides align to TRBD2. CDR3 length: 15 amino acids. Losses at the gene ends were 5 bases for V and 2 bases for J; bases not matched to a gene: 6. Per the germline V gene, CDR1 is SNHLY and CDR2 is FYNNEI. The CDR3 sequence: CASSRLAGDTDTQYF. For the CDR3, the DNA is TGTGCCAGCAGTAGGCTAGCGGGTGACACAGATACGCAGTATTTT.

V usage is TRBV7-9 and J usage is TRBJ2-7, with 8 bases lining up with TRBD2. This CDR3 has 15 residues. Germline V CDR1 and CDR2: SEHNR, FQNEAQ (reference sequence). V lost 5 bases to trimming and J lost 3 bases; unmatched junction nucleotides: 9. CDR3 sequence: CASSPRRSGGYEQYF. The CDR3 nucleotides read TGTGCCAGCAGCCCCCGGAGAAGCGGGGGCTACGAGCAGTACTTC.

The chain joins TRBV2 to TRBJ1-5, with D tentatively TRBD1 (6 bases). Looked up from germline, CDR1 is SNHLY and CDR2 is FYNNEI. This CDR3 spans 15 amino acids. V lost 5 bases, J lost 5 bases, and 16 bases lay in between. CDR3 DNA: TGTGCCAGCAGTCCACAGGGAAATTGGGATCAGCCCCAGCATTTT. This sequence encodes CASSPQGNWDQPQHF.

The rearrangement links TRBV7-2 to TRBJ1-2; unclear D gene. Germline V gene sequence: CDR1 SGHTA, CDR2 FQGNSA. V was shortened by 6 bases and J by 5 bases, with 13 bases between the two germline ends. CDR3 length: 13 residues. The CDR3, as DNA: TGTGCCAGCAGATATGGAGGAGTGTATGGCTACACCTTC. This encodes CASRYGGVYGYTF.

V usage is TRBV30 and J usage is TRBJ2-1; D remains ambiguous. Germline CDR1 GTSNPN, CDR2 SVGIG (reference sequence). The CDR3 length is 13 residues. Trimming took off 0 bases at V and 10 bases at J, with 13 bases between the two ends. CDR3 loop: CAWSVLSDSEQFF. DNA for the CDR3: TGTGCCTGGAGTGTTCTAAGCGATTCGGAGCAGTTCTTC.

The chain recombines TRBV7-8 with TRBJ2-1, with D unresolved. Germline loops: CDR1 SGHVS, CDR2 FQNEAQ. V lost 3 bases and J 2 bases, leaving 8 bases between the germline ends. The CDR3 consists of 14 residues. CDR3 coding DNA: TGTGCCAGCAGCTTCCAGGCGGCCTACAATGAGCAGTTCTTC. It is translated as CASSFQAAYNEQFF.

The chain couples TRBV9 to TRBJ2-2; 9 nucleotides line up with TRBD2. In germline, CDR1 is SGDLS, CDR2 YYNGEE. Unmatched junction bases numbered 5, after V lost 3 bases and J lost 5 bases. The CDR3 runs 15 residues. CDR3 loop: CASSGSAGGTGELFF. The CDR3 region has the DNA TGTGCCAGCAGCGGCTCGGCGGGAGGGACCGGGGAGCTGTTTTTT.

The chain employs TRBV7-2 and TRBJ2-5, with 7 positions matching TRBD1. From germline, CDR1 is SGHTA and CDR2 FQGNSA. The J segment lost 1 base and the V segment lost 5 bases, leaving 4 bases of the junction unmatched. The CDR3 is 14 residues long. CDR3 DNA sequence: TGTGCCAGCAGCCTAGGGGGCCTCCAAGAGACCCAGTACTTC. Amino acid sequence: CASSLGGLQETQYF.

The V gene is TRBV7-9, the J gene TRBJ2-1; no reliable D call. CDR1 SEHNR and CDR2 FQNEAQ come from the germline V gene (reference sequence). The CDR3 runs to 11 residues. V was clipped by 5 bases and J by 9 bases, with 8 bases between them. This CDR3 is CASSPFLEQFF. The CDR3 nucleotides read TGTGCCAGCAGCCCCTTTCTTGAGCAGTTCTTC.

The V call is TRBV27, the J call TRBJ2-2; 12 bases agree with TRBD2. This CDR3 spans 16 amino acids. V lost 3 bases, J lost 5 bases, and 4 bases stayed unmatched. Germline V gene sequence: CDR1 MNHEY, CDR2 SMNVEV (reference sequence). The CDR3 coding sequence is TGTGCCAGCAGTTTTGGACTAGCGGGACGGACCGGGGAGCTGTTTTTT. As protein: CASSFGLAGRTGELFF.

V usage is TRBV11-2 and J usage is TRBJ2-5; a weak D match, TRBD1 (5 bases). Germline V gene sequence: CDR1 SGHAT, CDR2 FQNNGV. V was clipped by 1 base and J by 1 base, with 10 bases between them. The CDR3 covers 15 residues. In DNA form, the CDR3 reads TGTGCCAGCAGCTTAGGGGCGACAGTCCAAGAGACCCAGTACTTC. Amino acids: CASSLGATVQETQYF.

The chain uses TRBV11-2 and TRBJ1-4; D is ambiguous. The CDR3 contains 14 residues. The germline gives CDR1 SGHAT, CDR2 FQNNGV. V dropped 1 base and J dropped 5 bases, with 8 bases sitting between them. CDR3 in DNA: TGTGCCAGCAGCTTAGCAGTGGAGAATGAAAAACTGTTTTTT. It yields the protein CASSLAVENEKLFF. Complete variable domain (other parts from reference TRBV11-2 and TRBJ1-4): EAGVAQSPRYKIIEKRQSVAFWCNPISGHATLYWYQQILGQGPKLLIQFQNNGVVDDSQLPKDRFSAERLKGVDSTLKIQPAKLEDSAVYLCASSLAVENEKLFFGSGTQLSVL.

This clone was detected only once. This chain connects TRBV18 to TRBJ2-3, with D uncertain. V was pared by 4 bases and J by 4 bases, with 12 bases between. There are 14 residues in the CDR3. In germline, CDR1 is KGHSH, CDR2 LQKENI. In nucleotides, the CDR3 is TGTGCCAGCTCACGAGAGGCTGGGCCAGATACGCAGTATTTT. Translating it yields CASSREAGPDTQYF.

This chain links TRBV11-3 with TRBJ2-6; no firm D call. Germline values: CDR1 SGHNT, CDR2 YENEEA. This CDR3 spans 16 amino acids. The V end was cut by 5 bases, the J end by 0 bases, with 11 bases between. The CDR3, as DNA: TGTGCCAGCAGCCACAGCCTTAGCTCTGGGGCCAACGTCCTGACTTTC. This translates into CASSHSLSSGANVLTF.

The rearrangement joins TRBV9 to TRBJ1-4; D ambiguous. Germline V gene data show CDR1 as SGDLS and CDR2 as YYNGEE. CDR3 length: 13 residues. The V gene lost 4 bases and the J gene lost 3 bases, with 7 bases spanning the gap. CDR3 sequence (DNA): TGTGCCAGCAGCACCACATCTAATGAAAAACTGTTTTTT. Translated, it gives CASSTTSNEKLFF.

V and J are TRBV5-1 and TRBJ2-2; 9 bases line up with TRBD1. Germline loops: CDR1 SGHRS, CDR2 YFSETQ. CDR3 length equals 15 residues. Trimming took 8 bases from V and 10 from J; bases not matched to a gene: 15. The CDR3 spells CASTPGQGYVAELFF. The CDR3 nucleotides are TGCGCCAGTACCCCGGGACAGGGTTACGTGGCGGAGCTGTTTTTT. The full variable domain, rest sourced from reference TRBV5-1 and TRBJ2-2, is KAGVTQTPRYLIKTRGQQVTLSCSPISGHRSVSWYQQTPGQGLQFLFEYFSETQRNKGNFPGRFSGRQFSNSRSEMNVSTLELGDSALYLCASTPGQGYVAELFFGEGSRLTVL.

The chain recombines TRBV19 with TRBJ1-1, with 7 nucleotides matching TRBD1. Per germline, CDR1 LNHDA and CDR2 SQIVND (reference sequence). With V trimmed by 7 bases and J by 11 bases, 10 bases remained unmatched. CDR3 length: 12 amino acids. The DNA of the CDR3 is TGTGCCAGTACCGCGTTACAGGGGACGGCTTTCTTT. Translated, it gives CASTALQGTAFF.

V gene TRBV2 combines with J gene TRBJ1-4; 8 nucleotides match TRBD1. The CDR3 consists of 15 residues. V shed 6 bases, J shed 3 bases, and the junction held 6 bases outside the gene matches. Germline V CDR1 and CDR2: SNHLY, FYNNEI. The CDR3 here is CASSLAGGSNEKLFF. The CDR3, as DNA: TGTGCCAGCAGCCTAGCAGGGGGCTCTAATGAAAAACTGTTTTTT.

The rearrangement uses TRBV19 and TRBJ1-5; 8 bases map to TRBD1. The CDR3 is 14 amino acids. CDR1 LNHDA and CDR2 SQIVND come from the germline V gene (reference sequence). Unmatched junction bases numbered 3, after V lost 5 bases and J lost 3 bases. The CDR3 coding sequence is TGTGCCAGTAGTCTACAGGGGGACAATCAGCCCCAGCATTTT. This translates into CASSLQGDNQPQHF. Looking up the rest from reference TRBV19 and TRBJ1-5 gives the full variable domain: DGGITQSPKYLFRKEGQNVTLSCEQNLNHDAMYWYRQDPGQGLRLIYYSQIVNDFQKGDIAEGYSVSREKKESFPLTVTSAQKNPTAFYLCASSLQGDNQPQHFGDGTRLSIL.

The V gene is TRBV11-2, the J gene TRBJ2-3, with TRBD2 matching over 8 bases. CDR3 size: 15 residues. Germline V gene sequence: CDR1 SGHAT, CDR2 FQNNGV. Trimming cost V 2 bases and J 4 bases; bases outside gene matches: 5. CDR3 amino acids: CASSLTSGASDTQYF. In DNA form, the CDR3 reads TGTGCCAGCAGCTTAACTAGCGGAGCATCAGATACGCAGTATTTT.

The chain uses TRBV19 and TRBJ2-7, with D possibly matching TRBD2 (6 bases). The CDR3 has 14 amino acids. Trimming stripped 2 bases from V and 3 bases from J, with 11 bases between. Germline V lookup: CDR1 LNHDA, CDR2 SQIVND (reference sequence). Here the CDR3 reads CASSIRPSDYEQYF. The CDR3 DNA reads TGTGCCAGTAGTATAAGGCCTAGCGACTACGAGCAGTACTTC.

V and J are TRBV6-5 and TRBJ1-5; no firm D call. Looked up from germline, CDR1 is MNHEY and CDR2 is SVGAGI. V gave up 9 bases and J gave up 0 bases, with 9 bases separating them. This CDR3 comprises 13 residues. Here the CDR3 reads CASLRDSNQPQHF. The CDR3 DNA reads TGTGCCAGTCTTCGGGATAGCAATCAGCCCCAGCATTTT.

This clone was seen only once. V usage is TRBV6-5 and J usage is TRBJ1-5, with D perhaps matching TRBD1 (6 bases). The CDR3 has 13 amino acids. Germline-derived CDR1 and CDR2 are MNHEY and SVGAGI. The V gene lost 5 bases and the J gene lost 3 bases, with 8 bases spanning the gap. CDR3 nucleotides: TGTGCCAGCAGTAGGGACATCAATCAGCCCCAGCATTTT. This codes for CASSRDINQPQHF.

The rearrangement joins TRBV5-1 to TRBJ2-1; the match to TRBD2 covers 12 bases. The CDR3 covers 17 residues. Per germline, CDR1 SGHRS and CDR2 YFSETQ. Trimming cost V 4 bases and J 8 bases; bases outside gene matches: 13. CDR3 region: CASSRPPLAGGGDEQFF. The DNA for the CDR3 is TGCGCCAGCAGCCGCCCCCCCCTAGCGGGAGGGGGGGATGAGCAGTTCTTC. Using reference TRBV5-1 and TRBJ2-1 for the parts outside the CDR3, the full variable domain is KAGVTQTPRYLIKTRGQQVTLSCSPISGHRSVSWYQQTPGQGLQFLFEYFSETQRNKGNFPGRFSGRQFSNSRSEMNVSTLELGDSALYLCASSRPPLAGGGDEQFFGPGTRLTVL.

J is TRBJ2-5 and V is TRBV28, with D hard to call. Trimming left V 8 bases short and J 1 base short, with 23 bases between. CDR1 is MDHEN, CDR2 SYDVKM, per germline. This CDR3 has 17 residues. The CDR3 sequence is CASRSSKVTRLQETQYF. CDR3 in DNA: TGTGCCAGCCGTTCGTCTAAGGTAACCCGTCTCCAAGAGACCCAGTACTTC.

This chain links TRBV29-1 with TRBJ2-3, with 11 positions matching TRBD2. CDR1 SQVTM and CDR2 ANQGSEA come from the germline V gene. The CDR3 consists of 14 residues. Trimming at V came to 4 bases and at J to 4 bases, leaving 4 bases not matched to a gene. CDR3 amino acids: CSVGTSGSPDTQYF. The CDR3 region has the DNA TGCAGCGTTGGCACTAGCGGGAGTCCAGATACGCAGTATTTT.

CDR3 loop: CATRWGASGRYEQYF. CDR3 nucleotides: TGTGCCACCCGCTGGGGGGCTAGCGGGAGGTACGAGCAGTACTTC. This chain links TRBV19 with TRBJ2-7, with 11 nucleotides matching TRBD2. V lost 10 bases, J lost 4 bases, and 12 bases stayed unmatched. CDR3 length equals 15 residues. Germline values: CDR1 LNHDA, CDR2 SQIVND (reference sequence).

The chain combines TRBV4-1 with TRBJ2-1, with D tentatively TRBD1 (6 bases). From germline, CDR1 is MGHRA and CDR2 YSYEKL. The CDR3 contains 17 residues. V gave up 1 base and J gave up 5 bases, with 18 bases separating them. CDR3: CASSQGTSMGHNNEQFF. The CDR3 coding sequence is TGCGCCAGCAGCCAAGGTACGTCAATGGGACATAACAATGAGCAGTTCTTC.